One T cell receptor (beta chain) is described in this entry. The data were taken from a study of blood T cell repertoires in COVID-19. As for the study in general: Material from acute and convalescent COVID-19 was sourced from the United States, Italy and Spain. The analysed material was cDNA or gDNA that came from T cells, B-cell-depleted T cells, or PBMCs.

The V and J ends lost 4 bases and 7 bases respectively, with 21 bases between them. CDR3 length equals 16 residues. CDR1 is SGHVS and CDR2 is FQNEAQ in the germline V gene. Assay used: immunoSEQ multiplex PCR; TCRdb lists only in-frame clones, some missing. The data hold about 68,000 clones, with roughly 83% observed a single time. The chain combines TRBV7-8 with TRBJ2-3, with D possibly matching TRBD2 (7 bases). The clonotype was recovered from a man aged 45-65 years with active COVID-19. What was sequenced was peripheral blood. The CDR3 DNA reads TGTGCCAGCAGCTCCCTGACTAGCAGGGGCGAGTATACGCAGTATTTT. Translating it yields CASSSLTSRGEYTQYF.